This T cell receptor beta chain was identified in a study of identical twins. This CDR3 spans 14 amino acids. Unmatched junction bases numbered 8, after V lost 5 bases and J lost 8 bases. Germline V gene sequence: CDR1 LNHDA, CDR2 SQIVND (reference sequence). TCRdb redid the calling of the 5' RACE reads with MiXCR, one entry per CDR3 protein. The sample includes about 190,000 distinct CDR3 sequences, about 15% of them seen just once. The sample was also reused in another study, on T cells expressing NK-cell markers. As that report states: Obtained from sorted CD3+CD56+NKG2C+, CD3+CD56+NKG2C- and CD3+CD56-NKG2C+ T cells were the TCR beta repertoires.

The source is a woman aged 18-29 years in good health. The specimen was CD8+ T cells sorted from blood. The chain uses TRBV19 and TRBJ2-1; 8 nucleotides agree with TRBD2. CDR3 residues: CASSLTAGDDEQFF. For the CDR3, the DNA is TGTGCCAGTAGTCTGACAGCGGGAGACGATGAGCAGTTCTTC.